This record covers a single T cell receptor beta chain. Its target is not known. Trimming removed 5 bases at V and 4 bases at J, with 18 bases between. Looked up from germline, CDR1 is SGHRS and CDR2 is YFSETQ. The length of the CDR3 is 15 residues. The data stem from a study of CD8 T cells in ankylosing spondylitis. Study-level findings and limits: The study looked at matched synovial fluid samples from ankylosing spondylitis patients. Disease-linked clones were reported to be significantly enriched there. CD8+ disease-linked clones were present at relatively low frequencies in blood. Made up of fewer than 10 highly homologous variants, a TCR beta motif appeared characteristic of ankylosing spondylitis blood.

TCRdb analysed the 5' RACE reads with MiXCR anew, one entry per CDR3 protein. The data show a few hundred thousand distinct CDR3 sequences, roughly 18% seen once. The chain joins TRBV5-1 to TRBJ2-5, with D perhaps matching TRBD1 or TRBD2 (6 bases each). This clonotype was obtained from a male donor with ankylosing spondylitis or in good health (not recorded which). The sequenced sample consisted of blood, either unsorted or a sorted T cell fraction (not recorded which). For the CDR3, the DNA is TGCGCCAGCAGTTTCGAGGGGGGACATGGAGAGACCCAGTACTTC. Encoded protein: CASSFEGGHGETQYF.